The clone carrying this T cell receptor (beta chain) appeared a few times. The data originate from a study of blood T cell repertoires in COVID-19. Looking at the study overall: The study drew acute and convalescent COVID-19 samples from the United States, Italy and Spain.

In germline, CDR1 is MNHEY, CDR2 SMNVEV (reference sequence). V shed 5 bases and J 3 bases; nucleotides not matched to a gene: 7. The CDR3 sequence is 16 residues long. The authors' processing: Estimation of nucleated cell counts relied on the amplification of reference gene primers. Assay used: immunoSEQ multiplex PCR; TCRdb lists only in-frame clones, some missing. V and J calls and clone size are as listed in that table; D and trimming were resolved from the DNA. There are some 140,000 clones in the sample; about three quarters occur only once, and around 13% lies in the top ten. Sequencing was done on a sample of peripheral blood. This sequence joins TRBV27 and TRBJ1-2; 12 bases are shared with TRBD1. This clonotype was obtained from a man older than 75 with acute or convalescent COVID-19. The CDR3 loop reads CASSPGTGGADYGYTF. The CDR3 coding sequence is TGTGCCAGCAGTCCGGGGACAGGGGGCGCAGACTATGGCTACACCTTC.